The rows below give T cell receptor beta chains drawn from one sample of a study of cytomegalovirus exposure and HLA in healthy donors. Generated by immunoSEQ multiplex PCR, the TCRdb table keeps only in-frame clones and is missing some. The data contain more than 150,000 clones, roughly four fifths of them singletons. Sequencing was done on a sample of PBMCs. The receptors here all came from a man aged 35-49 years in good health and CMV-seronegative. Both conserved end residues are trimmed from each CDR3. The order of the fields is J gene, V gene, CDR3 protein.

TRBJ2-6	TRBV7-6	ASSLLPGLRSGANVLT
TRBJ2-3	TRBV5-5	ASSLSPSGRGDTQY
TRBJ2-7	TRBV4-1	ASSRAGTSGYEQY
TRBJ1-2	TRBV28	ASSPIGQQPYYGYT
TRBJ2-2	TRBV4-1	ASSHRDRVYTGELF
TRBJ1-2	TRBV6-1	ASSEARAYGYT
TRBJ2-7	TRBV7-2	ASSLQLLYEQY
TRBJ1-4	TRBV19	ASSSSGREKLF
TRBJ2-7	TRBV11-2	ASSSYRGRDLTNEQY
TRBJ1-1	TRBV10-3	AISESTGVGAAGAF
TRBJ1-5	TRBV10-2	ASSEPGQGTAQH
TRBJ2-6	TRBV28	ASSSTVFGANGLT
TRBJ1-1	TRBV11-1	ASSLRQGAGMVEAF
TRBJ2-7	TRBV6-5	ASSYSYGQGYEQY
TRBJ2-1	TRBV6-4	ASSWEGTANNEQF
TRBJ2-1	TRBV6-5	ASSYAGLENNEQF